The 9 T cell receptor beta chains listed next were all sequenced from one sample in a study of blood T cell repertoires in COVID-19. Clones were read by immunoSEQ multiplex PCR, and TCRdb kept only the in-frame ones, dropping some. The data hold 99,000 or so clones, with roughly 89% observed a single time. Sequencing was carried out using peripheral blood. The receptor source for this set is a man aged 70-80 years with active or convalescent COVID-19.

This chain links TRBV29-1 with TRBJ2-3; 8 bases are shared with TRBD2. The V gene's germline CDR1 is SQVTM and CDR2 ANQGSEA. Trimming at V came to 6 bases and at J to 2 bases, leaving 10 bases not matched to a gene. CDR3 length: 15 residues. CDR3: CSVAWGAGVTDTQYF. The DNA of the CDR3 is TGCAGCGTCGCCTGGGGAGCGGGGGTCACAGATACGCAGTATTTT.

The chain uses TRBV28 and TRBJ1-6, with a weak D call TRBD1 (5 bases). V was shortened by 8 bases and J by 7 bases, with 12 bases between the two germline ends. From germline, CDR1 is MDHEN and CDR2 SYDVKM. The CDR3 covers 13 residues. The CDR3 coding sequence is TGTGCCAGCGGGGGGATTAGAAATTCACCCCTCCACTTT. Protein: CASGGIRNSPLHF.

This sequence joins TRBV29-1 and TRBJ1-2, with 8 bases fitting TRBD1. The germline V gene encodes CDR1 SQVTM and CDR2 ANQGSEA. Unmatched junction bases numbered 2, after V lost 1 base and J lost 7 bases. The CDR3 sequence is 12 residues long. The chain's CDR3 is CSVEGQGAGYTF. Here the CDR3 DNA reads TGCAGCGTTGAAGGGCAGGGGGCTGGCTACACCTTC.

The J gene is TRBJ1-1, the V gene TRBV11-2; perhaps TRBD1 as D (5 bases). The CDR3 totals 13 residues. Germline V gene data show CDR1 as SGHAT and CDR2 as FQNNGV. V lost 3 bases, J lost 1 base, and 6 bases lay in between. The DNA of the CDR3 is TGTGCCAGCAGCTTGACAGAGAACACTGAAGCTTTCTTT. This encodes CASSLTENTEAFF.

The count of this clone is one. The V and J genes are TRBV28 and TRBJ1-2, with 11 bases that match TRBD1. CDR1 and CDR2 from the germline V gene are MDHEN and SYDVKM. This CDR3 region has 15 residues. J lost 4 bases, V lost 4 bases, and 5 bases had no gene match. CDR3 nucleotide sequence: TGTGCCAGCAGTTCCTCCGGGACAGGGGGCTATGGCTACACCTTC. Its translation is CASSSSGTGGYGYTF.

The V and J genes are TRBV7-2 and TRBJ2-1; the D is unclear. The germline V gene encodes CDR1 SGHTA and CDR2 FQGNSA. There are 15 residues in the CDR3. The germline V and J ends were trimmed by 4 bases and 8 bases, with 18 bases remaining between them. The CDR3 here is CASSSDRVPADEQFF. The DNA for the CDR3 is TGTGCCAGCAGCTCCGACCGGGTCCCTGCGGATGAGCAGTTCTTC. Based on the CDR3 plus reference TRBV7-2 and TRBJ2-1, the full variable domain is GAGVSQSPSNKVTEKGKDVELRCDPISGHTALYWYRQSLGQGLEFLIYFQGNSAPDKSGLPSDRFSAERTGGSVSTLTIQRTQQEDSAVYLCASSSDRVPADEQFFGPGTRLTVL.

The chain carries TRBV24-1 and TRBJ2-6, with 9 bases matching TRBD1. There are 14 residues in the CDR3. V gave up 7 bases and J gave up 7 bases; unmatched junction bases: 4. From germline, CDR1 is KGHDR and CDR2 SFDVKD. CDR3 bases: TGTGCCACCAGAGGGACAGGGAACGCCAACGTCCTGACTTTC. Its protein product is CATRGTGNANVLTF.

The rearrangement links TRBV28 to TRBJ1-6, with 7 bases lining up with TRBD1. CDR3 size: 15 residues. CDR1 is MDHEN and CDR2 is SYDVKM in the germline V gene. After removal of 5 bases from V and 6 bases from J, the junction contained 7 bases not matched to a gene. As DNA, the CDR3 is TGTGCCAGCAGTCCAAGGGGGCGCGGTAATTCACCCCTCCACTTT. Its protein is CASSPRGRGNSPLHF. The whole variable domain, filled in from reference TRBV28 and TRBJ1-6, reads DVKVTQSSRYLVKRTGEKVFLECVQDMDHENMFWYRQDPGLGLRLIYFSYDVKMKEKGDIPEGYSVSREKKERFSLILESASTNQTSMYLCASSPRGRGNSPLHFGNGTRLTVT.

The gene calls are TRBV12-3 or TRBV12-4 and TRBJ2-2, with no clear D. The V end was cut by 4 bases, the J end by 8 bases, with 8 bases between. The CDR3 has 12 residues. CDR3 amino acids: CASSYFGGELFF. DNA for the CDR3: TGTGCCAGCAGTTATTTCGGGGGGGAGCTGTTTTTT.